This TCR beta chain comes out of a study of CD8 T cells in Susac syndrome. Turning to this clonotype: Antigen unknown. One end of the junction does not line up with germline, which may come from a read error.

Reverse transcription of about 0.45 to 1 ug RNA was carried out with random hexamers. Amplification of TCR beta CDR3 was carried out by immunoSEQ multiplex PCR, which covered 54 Vbeta and 13 Jbeta segments. TCRdb used MiXCR to reprocess the immunoSEQ multiplex PCR reads, holding one entry per CDR3 protein. The repertoire holds over 300,000 distinct CDR3 sequences, with about 91% as singletons. CD8+ and CD4+ blood T cells underwent TCR beta sequencing. The multiple sclerosis controls were treatment-naive patients, and their relapsing-remitting disease was stable or active. Study findings and constraints: By the study's own acknowledgment, its TCR sequencing and HLA analysis included relatively few individuals.

Germline values: CDR1 SGHTA, CDR2 FQGNSA. The CDR3 is 14 amino acids. The sequence was collected from a human donor with multiple sclerosis. The sequenced material came from CD4+ T cells from PBMCs. The rearrangement links TRBV7-2 to TRBJ2-4; no definite D call. CDR3 region: CASSLVVARNIQYF. In nucleotides, the CDR3 is TGTGCCAGCAGCTTAGTCGTGGCCAGAAACATTCAGTACTTC.